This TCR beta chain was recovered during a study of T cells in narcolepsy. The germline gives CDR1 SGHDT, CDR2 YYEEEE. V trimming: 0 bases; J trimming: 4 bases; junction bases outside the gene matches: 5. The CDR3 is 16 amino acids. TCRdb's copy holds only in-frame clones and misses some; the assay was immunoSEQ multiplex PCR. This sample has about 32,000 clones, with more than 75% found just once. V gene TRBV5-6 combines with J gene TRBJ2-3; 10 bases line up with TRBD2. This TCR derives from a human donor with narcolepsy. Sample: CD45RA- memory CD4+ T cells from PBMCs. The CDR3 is CASSLASGRGADTQYF. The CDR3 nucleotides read TGTGCCAGCAGCTTGGCTAGCGGGAGAGGGGCAGATACGCAGTATTTT.